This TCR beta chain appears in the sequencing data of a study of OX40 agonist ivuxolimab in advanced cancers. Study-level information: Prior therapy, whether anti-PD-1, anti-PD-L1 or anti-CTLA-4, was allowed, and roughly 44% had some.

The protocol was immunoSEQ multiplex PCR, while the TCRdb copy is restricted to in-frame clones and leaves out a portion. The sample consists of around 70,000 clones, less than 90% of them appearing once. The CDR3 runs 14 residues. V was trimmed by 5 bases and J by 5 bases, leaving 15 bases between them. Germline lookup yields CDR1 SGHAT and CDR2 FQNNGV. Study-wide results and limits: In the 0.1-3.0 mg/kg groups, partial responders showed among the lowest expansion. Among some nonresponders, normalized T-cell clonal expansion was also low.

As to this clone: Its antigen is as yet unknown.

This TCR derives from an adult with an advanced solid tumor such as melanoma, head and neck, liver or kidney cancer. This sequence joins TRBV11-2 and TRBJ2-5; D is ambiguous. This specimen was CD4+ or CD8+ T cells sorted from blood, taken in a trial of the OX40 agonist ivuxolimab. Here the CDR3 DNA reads TGTGCCAGCAGCACCGCTGCCGCGTGGGAGACCCAGTACTTC. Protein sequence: CASSTAAAWETQYF. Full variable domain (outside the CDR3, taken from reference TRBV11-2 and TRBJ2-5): EAGVAQSPRYKIIEKRQSVAFWCNPISGHATLYWYQQILGQGPKLLIQFQNNGVVDDSQLPKDRFSAERLKGVDSTLKIQPAKLEDSAVYLCASSTAAAWETQYFGPGTRLLVL.